This TCR beta chain was obtained from a study of T cells in Graves' hyperthyroidism and ophthalmopathy. CDR3 length equals 15 residues. Germline V gene data show CDR1 as KGHDR and CDR2 as SFDVKD. The J segment lost 6 bases and the V segment lost 4 bases, leaving 7 bases of the junction unmatched. Amplified regions were TCR beta CDR3 sequences from RNA transcripts. The HTBI primer set was used in a first-round RT-PCR of the TCR CDR3. TCRdb re-called the multiplex PCR reads with MiXCR, one entry per CDR3 protein. The table records under 600,000 distinct CDR3 sequences, around 15% of them present only once.

Material: blood. The V gene is TRBV24-1, the J gene TRBJ2-1; 8 bases map to TRBD1. The clonotype comes from a woman between 40 and 50 years old with Graves' ophthalmopathy. The CDR3 spells CATSDSTGGGNEQFF. The DNA for the CDR3 is TGTGCCACCAGTGACTCCACAGGGGGTGGCAATGAGCAGTTCTTC.